A single T cell receptor (beta chain) is shown here with its context. This sample is drawn from a study of blood T cell repertoires in COVID-19. About the study: Two negative PCRs, clearance, or symptom resolution were required of recovered Cohort 3 donors. Nucleic acid was either cDNA or gDNA, and it came from T cells, B-cell-depleted T cells, or PBMCs.

The table came from immunoSEQ multiplex PCR; TCRdb's copy has only in-frame clones and leaves some out. The data show a few hundred thousand clones, around 87% seen once. Self-reported history from a screening survey and questionnaire set each donor's cohort. Sequencing was carried out using PBMCs or T cells enriched from blood (not recorded which). This receptor was taken from a man in his forties or fifties in a cohort exposed to, infected with or recovered from COVID-19 (not recorded which).

The CDR3: CASSETQGAFKGYTF. As DNA, the CDR3 is TGTGCCAGCAGTGAAACCCAGGGGGCTTTCAAGGGCTACACCTTC. This chain uses TRBV2 with TRBJ1-2; 8 bases align to TRBD1. Germline CDR1 and CDR2: SNHLY and FYNNEI. The CDR3 is made up of 15 amino acids. J gave up 8 bases and V 2 bases, and 10 bases lay outside the gene matches.